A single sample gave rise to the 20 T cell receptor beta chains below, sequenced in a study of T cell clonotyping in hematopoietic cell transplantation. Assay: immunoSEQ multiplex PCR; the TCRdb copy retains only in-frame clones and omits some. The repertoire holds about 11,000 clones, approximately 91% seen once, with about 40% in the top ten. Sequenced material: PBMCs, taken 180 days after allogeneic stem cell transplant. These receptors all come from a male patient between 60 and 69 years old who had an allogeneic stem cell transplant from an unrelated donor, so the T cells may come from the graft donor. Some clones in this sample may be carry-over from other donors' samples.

CDR3: CASSSPYHGYTF. CDR3 nucleotide sequence: TGTGCCAGTAGTTCCCCTTATCATGGCTACACCTTC. V gene TRBV19 combines with J gene TRBJ1-2; D is unresolved. Germline V CDR1 and CDR2: LNHDA, SQIVND (reference sequence). The CDR3 is made up of 12 amino acids. V lost 5 bases to trimming and J lost 6 bases, with 10 bases between them.

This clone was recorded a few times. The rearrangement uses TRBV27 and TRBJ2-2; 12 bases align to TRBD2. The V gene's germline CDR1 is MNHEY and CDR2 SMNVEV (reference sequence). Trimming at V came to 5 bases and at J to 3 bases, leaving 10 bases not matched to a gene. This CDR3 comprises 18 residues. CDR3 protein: CASSLAGGMGDYTGELFF. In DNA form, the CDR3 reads TGTGCCAGCAGTCTAGCGGGGGGGATGGGTGATTACACCGGGGAGCTGTTTTTT.

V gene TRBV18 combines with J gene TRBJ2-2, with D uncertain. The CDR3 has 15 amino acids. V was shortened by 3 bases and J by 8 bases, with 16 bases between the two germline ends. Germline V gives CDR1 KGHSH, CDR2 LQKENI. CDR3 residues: CASSPSFLQSGELFF. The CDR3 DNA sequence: TGTGCCAGCTCACCCAGTTTCCTCCAGTCGGGGGAGCTGTTTTTT.

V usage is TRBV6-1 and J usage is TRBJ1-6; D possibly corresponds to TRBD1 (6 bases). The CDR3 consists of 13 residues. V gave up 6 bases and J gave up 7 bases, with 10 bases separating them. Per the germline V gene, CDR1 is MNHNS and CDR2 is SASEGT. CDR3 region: CASRQGHNSPLHF. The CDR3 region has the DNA TGTGCCAGCAGACAGGGCCACAATTCACCCCTCCACTTT.

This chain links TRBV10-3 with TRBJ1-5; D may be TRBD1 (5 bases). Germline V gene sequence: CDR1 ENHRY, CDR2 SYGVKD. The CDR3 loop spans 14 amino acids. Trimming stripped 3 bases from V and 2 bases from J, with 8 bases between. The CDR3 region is CAISDGGGNQPQHF. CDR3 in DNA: TGTGCCATCAGTGATGGGGGTGGCAATCAGCCCCAGCATTTT.

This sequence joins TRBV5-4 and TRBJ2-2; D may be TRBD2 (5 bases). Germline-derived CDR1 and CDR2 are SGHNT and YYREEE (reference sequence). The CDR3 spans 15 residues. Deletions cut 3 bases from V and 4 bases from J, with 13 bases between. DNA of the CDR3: TGTGCCAGCAGCTCTAGCCTGTCGGGCACCGGGGAGCTGTTTTTT. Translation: CASSSSLSGTGELFF.

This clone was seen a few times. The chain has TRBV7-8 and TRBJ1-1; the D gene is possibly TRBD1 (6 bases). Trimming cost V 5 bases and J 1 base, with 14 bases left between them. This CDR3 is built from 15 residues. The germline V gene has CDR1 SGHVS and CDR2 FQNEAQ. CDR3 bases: TGTGCCAGCAGCCCCGGCCAGGGGAAGAACACTGAAGCTTTCTTT. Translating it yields CASSPGQGKNTEAFF.

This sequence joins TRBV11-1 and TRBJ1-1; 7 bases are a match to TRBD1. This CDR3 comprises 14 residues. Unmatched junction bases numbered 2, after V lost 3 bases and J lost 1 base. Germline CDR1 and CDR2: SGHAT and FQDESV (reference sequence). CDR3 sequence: CASSLDRTNTEAFF. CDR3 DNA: TGTGCCAGCAGCTTGGACAGGACGAACACTGAAGCTTTCTTT.

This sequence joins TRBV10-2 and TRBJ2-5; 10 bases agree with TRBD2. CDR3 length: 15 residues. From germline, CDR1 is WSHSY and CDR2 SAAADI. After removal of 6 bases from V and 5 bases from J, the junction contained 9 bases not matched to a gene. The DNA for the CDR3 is TGCGCCAGCAGAGAGAGCGGGGGGGCCTCGGAGACCCAGTACTTC. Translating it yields CASRESGGASETQYF.

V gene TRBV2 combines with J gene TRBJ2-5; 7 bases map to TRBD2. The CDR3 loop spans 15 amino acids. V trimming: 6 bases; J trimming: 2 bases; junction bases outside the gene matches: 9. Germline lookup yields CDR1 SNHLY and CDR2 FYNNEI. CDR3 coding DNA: TGTGCCAGCAGCGAGACGGGACTACTACAAGAGACCCAGTACTTC. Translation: CASSETGLLQETQYF. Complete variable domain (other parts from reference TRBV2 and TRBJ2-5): EPEVTQTPSHQVTQMGQEVILRCVPISNHLYFYWYRQILGQKVEFLVSFYNNEISEKSEIFDDQFSVERPDGSNFTLKIRSTKLEDSAMYFCASSETGLLQETQYFGPGTRLLVL.

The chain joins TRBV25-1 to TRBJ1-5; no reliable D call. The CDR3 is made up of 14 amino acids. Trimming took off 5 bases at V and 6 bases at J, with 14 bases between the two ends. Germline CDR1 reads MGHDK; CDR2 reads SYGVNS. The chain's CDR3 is CASSRDGQSQPQHF. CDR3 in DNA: TGTGCCAGCAGTCGTGATGGCCAGAGTCAGCCCCAGCATTTT.

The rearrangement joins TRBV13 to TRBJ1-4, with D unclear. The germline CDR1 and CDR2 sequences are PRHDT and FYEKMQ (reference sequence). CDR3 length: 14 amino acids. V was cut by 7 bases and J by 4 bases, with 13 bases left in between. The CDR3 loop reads CASTYGRLNEKLFF. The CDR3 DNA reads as TGTGCCAGCACCTACGGACGCCTTAATGAAAAACTGTTTTTT. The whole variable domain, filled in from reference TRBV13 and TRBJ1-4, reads AAGVIQSPRHLIKEKRETATLKCYPIPRHDTVYWYQQGPGQDPQFLISFYEKMQSDKGSIPDRFSAQQFSDYHSELNMSSLELGDSALYFCASTYGRLNEKLFFGSGTQLSVL.

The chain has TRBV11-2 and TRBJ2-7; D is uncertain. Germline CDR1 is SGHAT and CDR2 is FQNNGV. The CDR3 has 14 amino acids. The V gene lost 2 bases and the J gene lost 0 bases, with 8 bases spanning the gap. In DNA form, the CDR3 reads TGTGCCAGCAGCTTAATGTGGAGCTCCTACGAGCAGTACTTC. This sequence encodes CASSLMWSSYEQYF.

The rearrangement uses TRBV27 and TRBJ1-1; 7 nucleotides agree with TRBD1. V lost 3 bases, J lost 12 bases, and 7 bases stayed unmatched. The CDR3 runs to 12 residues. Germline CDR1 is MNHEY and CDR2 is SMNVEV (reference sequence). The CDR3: CASSFGTGETFF. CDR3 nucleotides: TGTGCCAGCAGTTTCGGTACAGGGGAAACTTTCTTT.

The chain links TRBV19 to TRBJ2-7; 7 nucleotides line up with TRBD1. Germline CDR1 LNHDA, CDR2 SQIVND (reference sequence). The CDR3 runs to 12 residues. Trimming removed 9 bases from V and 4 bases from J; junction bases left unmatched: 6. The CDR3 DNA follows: TGTGCCAGCTCCGGGACAGAGTACGAGCAGTACTTC. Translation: CASSGTEYEQYF.

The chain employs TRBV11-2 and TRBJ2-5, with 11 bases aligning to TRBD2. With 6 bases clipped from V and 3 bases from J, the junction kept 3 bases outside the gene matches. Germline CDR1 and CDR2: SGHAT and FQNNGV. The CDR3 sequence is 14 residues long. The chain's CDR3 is CASRLAGAKETQYF. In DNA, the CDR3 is TGTGCCAGCAGACTAGCGGGGGCTAAAGAGACCCAGTACTTC. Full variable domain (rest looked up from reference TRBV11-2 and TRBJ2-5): EAGVAQSPRYKIIEKRQSVAFWCNPISGHATLYWYQQILGQGPKLLIQFQNNGVVDDSQLPKDRFSAERLKGVDSTLKIQPAKLEDSAVYLCASRLAGAKETQYFGPGTRLLVL.

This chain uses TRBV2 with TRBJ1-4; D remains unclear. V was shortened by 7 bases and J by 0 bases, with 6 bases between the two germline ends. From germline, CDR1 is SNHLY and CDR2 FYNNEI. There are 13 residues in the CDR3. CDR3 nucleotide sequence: TGTGCCAGCAACAGTGCAACTAATGAAAAACTGTTTTTT. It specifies CASNSATNEKLFF. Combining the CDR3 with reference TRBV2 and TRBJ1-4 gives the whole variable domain EPEVTQTPSHQVTQMGQEVILRCVPISNHLYFYWYRQILGQKVEFLVSFYNNEISEKSEIFDDQFSVERPDGSNFTLKIRSTKLEDSAMYFCASNSATNEKLFFGSGTQLSVL.

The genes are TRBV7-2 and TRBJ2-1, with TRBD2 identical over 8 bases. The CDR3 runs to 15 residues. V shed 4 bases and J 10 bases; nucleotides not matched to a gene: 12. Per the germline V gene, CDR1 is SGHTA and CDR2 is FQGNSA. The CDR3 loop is CASSSMWSGGSEQFF. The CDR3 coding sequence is TGTGCCAGCAGCTCCATGTGGAGCGGGGGTAGCGAGCAGTTCTTC. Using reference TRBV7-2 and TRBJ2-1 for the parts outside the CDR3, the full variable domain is GAGVSQSPSNKVTEKGKDVELRCDPISGHTALYWYRQSLGQGLEFLIYFQGNSAPDKSGLPSDRFSAERTGGSVSTLTIQRTQQEDSAVYLCASSSMWSGGSEQFFGPGTRLTVL.

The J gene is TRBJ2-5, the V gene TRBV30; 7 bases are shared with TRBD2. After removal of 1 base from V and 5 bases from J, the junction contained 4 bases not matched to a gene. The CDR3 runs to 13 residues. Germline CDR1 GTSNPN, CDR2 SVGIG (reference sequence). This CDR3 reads CAWSGGEGETQYF. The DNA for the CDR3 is TGTGCCTGGAGTGGAGGGGAGGGGGAGACCCAGTACTTC. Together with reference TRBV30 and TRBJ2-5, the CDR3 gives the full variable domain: SQTIHQWPATLVQPVGSPLSLECTVEGTSNPNLYWYRQAAGRGLQLLFYSVGIGQISSEVPQNLSASRPQDRQFILSSKKLLLSDSGFYLCAWSGGEGETQYFGPGTRLLVL.

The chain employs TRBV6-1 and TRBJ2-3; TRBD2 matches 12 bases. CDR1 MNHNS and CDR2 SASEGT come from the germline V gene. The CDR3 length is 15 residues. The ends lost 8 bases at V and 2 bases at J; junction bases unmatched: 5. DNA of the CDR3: TGTGCCAGCGCCACTAGCGGGGGGTCCACAGATACGCAGTATTTT. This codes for CASATSGGSTDTQYF.